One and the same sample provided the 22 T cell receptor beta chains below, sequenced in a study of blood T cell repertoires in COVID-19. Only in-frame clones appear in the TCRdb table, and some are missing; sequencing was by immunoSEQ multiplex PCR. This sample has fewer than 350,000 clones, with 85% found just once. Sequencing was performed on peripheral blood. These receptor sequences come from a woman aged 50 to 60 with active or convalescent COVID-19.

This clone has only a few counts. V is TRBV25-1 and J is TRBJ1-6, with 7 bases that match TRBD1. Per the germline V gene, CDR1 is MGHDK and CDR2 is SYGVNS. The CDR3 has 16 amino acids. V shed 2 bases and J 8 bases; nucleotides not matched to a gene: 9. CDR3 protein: CASSEPGGQQDSPLHF. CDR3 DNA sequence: TGTGCCAGCAGTGAACCTGGGGGACAGCAGGATTCACCCCTCCACTTT.

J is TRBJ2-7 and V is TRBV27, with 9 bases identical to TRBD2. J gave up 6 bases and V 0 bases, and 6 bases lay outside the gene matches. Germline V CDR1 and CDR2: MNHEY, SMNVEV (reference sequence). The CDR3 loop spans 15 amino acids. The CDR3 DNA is TGTGCCAGCAGTTTATCCGGGACTAGCAGAGGCGAGCAGTACTTC. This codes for CASSLSGTSRGEQYF.

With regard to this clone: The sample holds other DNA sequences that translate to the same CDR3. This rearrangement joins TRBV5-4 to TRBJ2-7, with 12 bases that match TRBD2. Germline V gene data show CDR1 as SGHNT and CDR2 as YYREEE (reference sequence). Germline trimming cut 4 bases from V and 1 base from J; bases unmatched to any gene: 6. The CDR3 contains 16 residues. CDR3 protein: CASSAGLAGGSYEQYF. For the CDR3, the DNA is TGTGCCAGCAGCGCGGGGCTAGCGGGAGGGTCCTACGAGCAGTACTTC. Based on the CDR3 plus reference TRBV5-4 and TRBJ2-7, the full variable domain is ETGVTQSPTHLIKTRGQQVTLRCSSQSGHNTVSWYQQALGQGPQFIFQYYREEENGRGNFPPRFSGLQFPNYSSELNVNALELDDSALYLCASSAGLAGGSYEQYFGPGTRLTVT.

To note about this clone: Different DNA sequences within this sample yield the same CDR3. In DNA, the CDR3 is TGTGCCAGTAGTATAGGGGGGGCTGGGGCCAACGTCCTGACTTTC. Translating gives CASSIGGAGANVLTF. The chain carries TRBV19 and TRBJ2-6; D might be TRBD2 (6 bases). CDR1 is LNHDA and CDR2 is SQIVND in the germline V gene (reference sequence). V was shortened by 1 base and J by 2 bases, with 6 bases between the two germline ends. The CDR3 runs to 15 residues.

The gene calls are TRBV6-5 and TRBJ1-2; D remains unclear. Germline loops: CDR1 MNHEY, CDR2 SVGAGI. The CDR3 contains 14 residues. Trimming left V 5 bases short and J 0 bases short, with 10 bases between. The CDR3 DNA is TGTGCCAGCAGTCTTACAGCCTCTAACTATGGCTACACCTTC. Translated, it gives CASSLTASNYGYTF.

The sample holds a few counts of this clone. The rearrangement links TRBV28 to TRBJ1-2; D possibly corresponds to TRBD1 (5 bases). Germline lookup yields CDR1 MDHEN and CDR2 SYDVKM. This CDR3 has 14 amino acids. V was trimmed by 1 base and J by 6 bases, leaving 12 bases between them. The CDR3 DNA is TGTGCCAGCAGTTTATATTGGGGGAGGGATGGCTACACCTTC. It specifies CASSLYWGRDGYTF.

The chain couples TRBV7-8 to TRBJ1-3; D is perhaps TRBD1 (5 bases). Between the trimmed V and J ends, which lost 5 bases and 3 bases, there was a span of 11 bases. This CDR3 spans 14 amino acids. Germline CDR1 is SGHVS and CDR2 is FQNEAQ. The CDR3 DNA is TGTGCCAGCAGCGCCCCGGGGGTTGGAAACACCATATATTTT. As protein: CASSAPGVGNTIYF. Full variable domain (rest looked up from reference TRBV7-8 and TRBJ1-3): GAGVSQSPRYKVAKRGQDVALRCDPISGHVSLFWYQQALGQGPEFLTYFQNEAQLDKSGLPSDRFFAERPEGSVSTLKIQRTQQEDSAVYLCASSAPGVGNTIYFGEGSWLTVV.

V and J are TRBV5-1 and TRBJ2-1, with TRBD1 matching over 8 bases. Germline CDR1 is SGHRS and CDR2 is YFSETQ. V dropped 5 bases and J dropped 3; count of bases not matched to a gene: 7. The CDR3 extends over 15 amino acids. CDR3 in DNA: TGCGCCAGCAGAAACCGGACAGGGCTCTACAATGAGCAGTTCTTC. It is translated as CASRNRTGLYNEQFF.

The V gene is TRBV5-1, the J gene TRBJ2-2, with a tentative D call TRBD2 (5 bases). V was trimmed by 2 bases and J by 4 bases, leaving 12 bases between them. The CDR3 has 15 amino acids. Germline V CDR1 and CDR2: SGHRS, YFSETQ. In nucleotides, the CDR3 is TGCGCCAGCAGCTTCTCCTTGACTACCACCGGGGAGCTGTTTTTT. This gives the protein CASSFSLTTTGELFF.

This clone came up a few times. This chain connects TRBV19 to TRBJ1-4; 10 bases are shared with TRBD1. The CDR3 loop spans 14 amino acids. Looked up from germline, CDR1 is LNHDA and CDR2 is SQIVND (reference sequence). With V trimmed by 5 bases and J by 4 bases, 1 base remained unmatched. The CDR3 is CASSWTGGNEKLFF. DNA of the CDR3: TGTGCCAGTAGTTGGACAGGGGGTAATGAAAAACTGTTTTTT.

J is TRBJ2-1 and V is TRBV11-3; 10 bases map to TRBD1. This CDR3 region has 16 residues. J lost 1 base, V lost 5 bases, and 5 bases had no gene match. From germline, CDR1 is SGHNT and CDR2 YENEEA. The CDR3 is CASSELGQGSYNEQFF. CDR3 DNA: TGTGCCAGCAGCGAACTGGGACAGGGGTCCTACAATGAGCAGTTCTTC.

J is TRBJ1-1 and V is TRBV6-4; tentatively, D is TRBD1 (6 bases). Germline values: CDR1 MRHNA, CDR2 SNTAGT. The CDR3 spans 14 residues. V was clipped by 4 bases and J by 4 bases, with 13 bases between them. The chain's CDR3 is CASSGLAGATEAFF. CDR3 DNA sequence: TGTGCCAGCAGTGGGTTGGCAGGGGCCACTGAAGCTTTCTTT.

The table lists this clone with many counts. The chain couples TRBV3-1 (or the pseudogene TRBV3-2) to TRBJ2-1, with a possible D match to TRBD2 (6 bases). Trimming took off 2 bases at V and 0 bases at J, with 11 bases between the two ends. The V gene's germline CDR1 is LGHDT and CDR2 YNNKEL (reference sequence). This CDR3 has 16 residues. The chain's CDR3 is CASSQWDGSSYNEQFF. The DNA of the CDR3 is TGTGCCAGCAGCCAATGGGACGGGAGCTCCTACAATGAGCAGTTCTTC.

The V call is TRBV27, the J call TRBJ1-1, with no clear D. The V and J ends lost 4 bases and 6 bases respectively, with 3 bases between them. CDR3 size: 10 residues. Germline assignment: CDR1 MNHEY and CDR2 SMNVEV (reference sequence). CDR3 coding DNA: TGTGCCAGCAGTTCATCTGAAGCTTTCTTT. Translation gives CASSSSEAFF.

CDR3 residues: CASSPGWDTQYF. The CDR3 region has the DNA TGCGCCAGCAGCCCGGGATGGGATACGCAGTATTTT. V usage is TRBV5-1 and J usage is TRBJ2-3, with TRBD2 as a possible D gene (5 bases). Trimming pared 4 bases from V and 6 bases from J, leaving 9 bases between. Looked up from germline, CDR1 is SGHRS and CDR2 is YFSETQ. The CDR3 has 12 amino acids.

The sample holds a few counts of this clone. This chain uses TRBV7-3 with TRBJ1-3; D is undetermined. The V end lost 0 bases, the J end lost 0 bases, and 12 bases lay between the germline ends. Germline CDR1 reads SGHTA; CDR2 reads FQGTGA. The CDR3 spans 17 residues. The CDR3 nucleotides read TGTGCCAGCAGCTTAACCCCAGGCCGAGTCTCTGGAAACACCATATATTTT. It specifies CASSLTPGRVSGNTIYF.

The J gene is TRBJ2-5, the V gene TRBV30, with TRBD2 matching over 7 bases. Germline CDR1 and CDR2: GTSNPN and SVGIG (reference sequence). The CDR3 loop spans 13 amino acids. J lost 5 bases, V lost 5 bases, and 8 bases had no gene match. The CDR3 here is CAWALREGETQYF. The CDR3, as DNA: TGTGCCTGGGCCCTTAGGGAGGGGGAGACCCAGTACTTC.

The chain's CDR3 is CASSSQYEDYGYTF. The CDR3 nucleotides are TGTGCCAGCAGTTCTCAGTACGAGGACTATGGCTACACCTTC. V and J are TRBV27 and TRBJ1-2, with no clear D. CDR1 and CDR2 (germline): MNHEY, SMNVEV (reference sequence). V lost 4 bases and J lost 3, with 12 bases in between. This CDR3 is 14 amino acids long.

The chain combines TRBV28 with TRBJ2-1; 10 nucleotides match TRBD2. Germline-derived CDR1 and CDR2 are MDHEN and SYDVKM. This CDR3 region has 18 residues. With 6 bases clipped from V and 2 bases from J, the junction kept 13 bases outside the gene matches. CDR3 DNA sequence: TGTGCCAGCAGGGTCGGACTAGCGGTTGATCGGACCTACAATGAGCAGTTCTTC. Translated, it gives CASRVGLAVDRTYNEQFF.

CDR3 amino acids: CASSSKRGYEQYF. The CDR3 nucleotides read TGTGCCAGCAGTTCGAAGCGGGGCTACGAGCAGTACTTC. The J gene is TRBJ2-7, the V gene TRBV27, with TRBD2 matching 7 bases. Looked up from germline, CDR1 is MNHEY and CDR2 is SMNVEV (reference sequence). This CDR3 is 13 amino acids long. V was clipped by 4 bases and J by 3 bases; unmatched bases: 3.

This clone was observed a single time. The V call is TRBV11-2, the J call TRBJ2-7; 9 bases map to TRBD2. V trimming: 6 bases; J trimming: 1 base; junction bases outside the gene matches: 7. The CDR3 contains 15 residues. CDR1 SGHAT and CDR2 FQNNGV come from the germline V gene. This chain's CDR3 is CASRPLSGRSYEQYF. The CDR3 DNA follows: TGTGCCAGCAGGCCCCTCAGCGGGAGGTCCTACGAGCAGTACTTC. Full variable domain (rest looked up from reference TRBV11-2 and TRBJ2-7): EAGVAQSPRYKIIEKRQSVAFWCNPISGHATLYWYQQILGQGPKLLIQFQNNGVVDDSQLPKDRFSAERLKGVDSTLKIQPAKLEDSAVYLCASRPLSGRSYEQYFGPGTRLTVT.

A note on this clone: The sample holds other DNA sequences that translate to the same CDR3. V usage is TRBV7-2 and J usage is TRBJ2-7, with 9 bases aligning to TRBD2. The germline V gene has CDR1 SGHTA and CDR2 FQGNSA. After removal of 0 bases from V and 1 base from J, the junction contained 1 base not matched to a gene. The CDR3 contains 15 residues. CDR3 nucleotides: TGTGCCAGCAGCTTAGCTAGCGGGAGTTCCTACGAGCAGTACTTC. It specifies CASSLASGSSYEQYF.